The entry below describes one T cell receptor beta chain. As yet, its antigen is unknown. The data were obtained in a study of regulatory T cells in long-lasting Graves disease. Study as a whole: Freshly diagnosed Graves' patients had used antithyroid drugs for under 3 months.

CDR1 and CDR2 from the germline V gene are SEHNR and FQNEAQ (reference sequence). The V end was cut by 0 bases, the J end by 3 bases, with 12 bases between. This CDR3 is built from 16 residues. To make TCR beta libraries, researchers used iRepertoire HTBI primers and Arm-PCR of CDR3 regions. TCRdb re-analysed the multiplex PCR reads in MiXCR, keeping a single row per CDR3 protein. The table records around 420,000 distinct CDR3 sequences, roughly a sixth of them present only once. Study-wide results and caveats: Gene preferences differed: TRBV28, TRBJ1-2, TRBJ2-5 in persistent cases.

Indicated time point: newly diagnosed GD, antithyroid drugs for less than 3 months. Extracted PBMC RNA gave rise to the TCR library. Graves' disease was diagnosed by American Thyroid Association guidelines. Here the sequenced sample was peripheral blood mononuclear cells (PBMCs), taken at new diagnosis, from a patient treated with antithyroid drugs. This clonotype was sampled from a female donor with Graves disease. This chain joins TRBV7-9 and TRBJ1-3; TRBD1 might be the D (6 bases). Here the CDR3 reads CASSLAQGLVGNTIYF. The CDR3 DNA is TGTGCCAGCAGCTTAGCGCAGGGGCTAGTTGGAAACACCATATATTTT.